These 26 T cell receptor beta chains share one sample of origin, sequenced in a study of CD8+ T cells in alopecia areata. Noted treatment: oral pan-JAK inhibitor, 5-10 mg twice daily. RNA, once extracted, was reverse transcribed into cDNA for use as the sequencing template. Using immunoSEQ multiplex PCR, the repertoire was profiled, and TCRdb retains in-frame clones only, with some absent. Seen here are roughly 99,000 clones, around 83% observed once, and the top ten hold 24%. Sequences were derived from CD8+ T cells sorted from blood, sampled at week 24, from a patient treated with tofacitinib. These receptors came from a human donor with alopecia areata.

V usage is TRBV5-5 and J usage is TRBJ1-1; no definite D call. Per germline, CDR1 SGHKS and CDR2 YYEKEE (reference sequence). This CDR3 region has 13 residues. Trimming removed 0 bases from V and 2 bases from J, with 5 bases in between. CDR3 DNA: TGTGCCAGCAGCTTGGACAGTAACACTGAAGCTTTCTTT. Protein: CASSLDSNTEAFF.

J is TRBJ2-2 and V is TRBV4-1; D call uncertain. V lost 1 base, J lost 5 bases, and 11 bases lay in between. The CDR3 extends over 15 amino acids. Germline lookup yields CDR1 MGHRA and CDR2 YSYEKL. The CDR3 is CASSQGFIGTGELFF. CDR3 nucleotide sequence: TGCGCCAGCAGCCAAGGCTTTATCGGGACCGGGGAGCTGTTTTTT.

This chain joins TRBV27 and TRBJ2-2, with unresolved D. Germline CDR1 and CDR2: MNHEY and SMNVEV (reference sequence). CDR3 length: 15 residues. V gave up 5 bases and J gave up 0 bases, with 10 bases separating them. The CDR3, as DNA: TGTGCCAGCAGTCCCCTGGAACCGAACACCGGGGAGCTGTTTTTT. Its protein product is CASSPLEPNTGELFF.

This chain connects TRBV5-6 to TRBJ2-3, with D perhaps given as TRBD1 or TRBD2 (5 bases each). Trimming took off 2 bases at V and 3 bases at J, with 10 bases between the two ends. Germline V gene sequence: CDR1 SGHDT, CDR2 YYEEEE. The CDR3 extends over 14 amino acids. Here the CDR3 DNA reads TGTGCCAGCAGCTTAGAGGGGCCTACAGATACGCAGTATTTT. It is translated as CASSLEGPTDTQYF.

This clone was detected only a few times. The V and J genes are TRBV11-2 and TRBJ1-2; 7 nucleotides align to TRBD1. This CDR3 region has 16 residues. The V gene's germline CDR1 is SGHAT and CDR2 FQNNGV. The junction had 10 bases not matched to a gene; V was cut back by 2 bases and J by 4 bases. The DNA for the CDR3 is TGTGCCAGCAGCTTAACAGGGGAAACGGCGGGCTATGGCTACACCTTC. It yields the protein CASSLTGETAGYGYTF.

This clone appeared a single time. The chain couples TRBV5-6 to TRBJ2-3, with 9 bases fitting TRBD2. This CDR3 comprises 15 residues. From germline, CDR1 is SGHDT and CDR2 YYEEEE. V was pared by 0 bases and J by 4 bases, with 3 bases of the junction left unmatched. The CDR3 region is CASSLGGGAADTQYF. The CDR3, as DNA: TGTGCCAGCAGCTTGGGCGGGGGGGCAGCAGATACGCAGTATTTT.

The rearrangement uses TRBV7-8 and TRBJ1-5; a possible D gene is TRBD1 (5 bases). Per the germline V gene, CDR1 is SGHVS and CDR2 is FQNEAQ. The V end lost 3 bases, the J end lost 4 bases, and 13 bases lay between the germline ends. The CDR3 has 15 residues. CDR3 loop: CASSLGGGRNQPQHF. The CDR3 DNA follows: TGTGCCAGCAGCTTGGGGGGGGGACGGAATCAGCCCCAGCATTTT.

In DNA, the CDR3 is TGTGCCAGCAGCCTACAGGGGGTCTGGACTGAAGCTTTCTTT. Encoded protein: CASSLQGVWTEAFF. The chain has TRBV13 and TRBJ1-1; 8 bases are a match to TRBD1. V lost 5 bases and J lost 5; bases outside the gene matches: 7. The CDR3 is 14 amino acids. Germline assignment: CDR1 PRHDT and CDR2 FYEKMQ (reference sequence).

This chain links TRBV27 with TRBJ1-2; 7 bases fit TRBD1. The junction had 6 bases not matched to a gene; V was cut back by 5 bases and J by 6 bases. CDR3 length: 13 amino acids. Germline CDR1 reads MNHEY; CDR2 reads SMNVEV (reference sequence). This CDR3 reads CASSLPTGDGYTF. The DNA of the CDR3 is TGTGCCAGCAGTCTCCCAACAGGGGATGGCTACACCTTC.

V usage is TRBV5-6 and J usage is TRBJ2-2, with D hard to call. The V and J ends lost 0 bases and 1 base respectively, with 1 base between them. The germline CDR1 and CDR2 sequences are SGHDT and YYEEEE. This CDR3 spans 13 amino acids. The CDR3 spells CASSLGNTGELFF. The CDR3 DNA follows: TGTGCCAGCAGCTTGGGGAACACCGGGGAGCTGTTTTTT.

The chain combines TRBV9 with TRBJ2-3; weak D call: TRBD2 (5 bases). The CDR3 loop spans 17 amino acids. Deletions cut 6 bases from V and 0 bases from J, with 20 bases between. The germline V gene encodes CDR1 SGDLS and CDR2 YYNGEE. CDR3 loop: CASNRLGIAQSTDTQYF. The CDR3, as DNA: TGTGCCAGCAACAGACTTGGAATAGCGCAAAGCACAGATACGCAGTATTTT.

CDR3 sequence: CSVEGTAYNEQFF. As DNA, the CDR3 is TGCAGCGTTGAGGGGACGGCATACAATGAGCAGTTCTTC. The chain joins TRBV29-1 to TRBJ2-1; D is tentatively TRBD1 or TRBD2 (5 bases each). This CDR3 contains 13 residues. Per the germline V gene, CDR1 is SQVTM and CDR2 is ANQGSEA. V lost 3 bases to trimming and J lost 4 bases, with 10 bases between them.

The J gene is TRBJ1-1, the V gene TRBV30; 10 bases fit TRBD1. Germline loops: CDR1 GTSNPN, CDR2 SVGIG (reference sequence). This CDR3 is built from 14 residues. J was trimmed by 6 bases and V by 4 bases; bases with no gene match: 8. CDR3 DNA sequence: TGTGCCTGGACTGAGGGGACAGGGGACCCTGAAGCTTTCTTT. Translating gives CAWTEGTGDPEAFF.

This clone showed up just a few times. The chain has TRBV7-8 and TRBJ2-2, with 9 nucleotides matching TRBD2. This CDR3 comprises 16 residues. V trimming: 5 bases; J trimming: 5 bases; junction bases outside the gene matches: 9. The germline V gene encodes CDR1 SGHVS and CDR2 FQNEAQ. As DNA, the CDR3 is TGTGCCAGCAGCACCCTTAGCGGGGGAAGGACCGGGGAGCTGTTTTTT. Protein sequence: CASSTLSGGRTGELFF.

This sequence joins TRBV19 and TRBJ1-1; D call uncertain. The CDR3 spans 12 residues. The germline gives CDR1 LNHDA, CDR2 SQIVND (reference sequence). The V gene lost 10 bases and the J gene lost 2 bases, with 11 bases spanning the gap. CDR3 amino acids: CATKVRNTEAFF. Written as DNA, the CDR3 is TGTGCCACTAAGGTCCGAAACACTGAAGCTTTCTTT.

Comment on this clone: This sample includes further DNA sequences coding for the same CDR3. The chain links TRBV4-2 to TRBJ2-7; TRBD2 aligns across 11 bases. Germline V gene lookup returns CDR1 LGHNA and CDR2 YNFKEQ. The CDR3 sequence is 16 residues long. V lost 0 bases, J lost 0 bases, and 1 base stayed unmatched. CDR3: CASSQETSGASYEQYF. CDR3 nucleotides: TGTGCCAGCAGCCAAGAGACTAGCGGGGCCTCCTACGAGCAGTACTTC.

The chain employs TRBV10-3 and TRBJ2-3; D could derive from TRBD1 or TRBD2 (6 bases each). V was pared by 3 bases and J by 4 bases, with 11 bases between. CDR3 length: 14 residues. Germline CDR1 ENHRY, CDR2 SYGVKD. In DNA, the CDR3 is TGTGCCATCAGTGAAACGGGGGCCTCAGATACGCAGTATTTT. Translated: CAISETGASDTQYF.

The chain recombines TRBV11-1 with TRBJ2-3; maybe TRBD1 (5 bases). V was pared by 1 base and J by 5 bases, with 10 bases between. Germline V gives CDR1 SGHAT, CDR2 FQDESV (reference sequence). The CDR3 has 14 amino acids. Here the CDR3 reads CASSLDLREDTQYF. As DNA, the CDR3 is TGTGCCAGCAGCTTAGATCTCAGGGAAGATACGCAGTATTTT.

The chain joins TRBV4-1 to TRBJ2-5; D possibly corresponds to TRBD1 (5 bases). The V and J ends lost 7 bases and 4 bases respectively, with 13 bases between them. Germline loops: CDR1 MGHRA, CDR2 YSYEKL. The CDR3 length is 13 residues. In nucleotides, the CDR3 is TGCGCCAGCACCACATTTCAGGGAGAGACCCAGTACTTC. Its protein is CASTTFQGETQYF.

This chain connects TRBV9 to TRBJ2-3; 12 nucleotides agree with TRBD2. After removal of 4 bases from V and 3 bases from J, the junction contained 6 bases not matched to a gene. Germline CDR1 reads SGDLS; CDR2 reads YYNGEE. The length of the CDR3 is 16 residues. CDR3 bases: TGTGCCAGCAGCACACGGACTAGCGGGGAAACAGATACGCAGTATTTT. Its protein is CASSTRTSGETDTQYF.

This rearrangement joins TRBV30 to TRBJ2-7, with 11 bases lining up with TRBD1. CDR1 GTSNPN and CDR2 SVGIG come from the germline V gene (reference sequence). Trimming removed 0 bases from V and 6 bases from J; junction bases left unmatched: 1. The CDR3 contains 13 residues. The CDR3 is CAWSVGQGVEQYF. In DNA, the CDR3 is TGTGCCTGGAGTGTGGGACAGGGGGTCGAGCAGTACTTC.

The chain is built from TRBV7-2 and TRBJ2-1; D may be TRBD1 (6 bases). Trimming left V 5 bases short and J 7 bases short, with 18 bases between. The CDR3 consists of 15 residues. The germline V gene encodes CDR1 SGHTA and CDR2 FQGNSA. CDR3 bases: TGTGCCAGCAGCCGCAAGGCACAGGGTGGTAATGAGCAGTTCTTC. Amino acid sequence: CASSRKAQGGNEQFF.

The rearrangement joins TRBV6-1 to TRBJ1-2, with a tentative D call TRBD1 (5 bases). The germline V gene encodes CDR1 MNHNS and CDR2 SASEGT. The V and J ends lost 2 bases and 2 bases respectively, with 15 bases between them. This CDR3 has 16 amino acids. As DNA, the CDR3 is TGTGCCAGCAGTGAACCGACAGCGTTACCCAACTATGGCTACACCTTC. The encoded protein is CASSEPTALPNYGYTF.

The chain links TRBV19 to TRBJ2-7; 11 bases agree with TRBD2. Germline loops: CDR1 LNHDA, CDR2 SQIVND (reference sequence). With V trimmed by 1 base and J by 0 bases, 8 bases remained unmatched. The length of the CDR3 is 18 residues. CDR3 in DNA: TGTGCCAGTAGTATAGCGGCTAGCGGGGGGCCGTCCTCCTACGAGCAGTACTTC. Translated, it gives CASSIAASGGPSSYEQYF.

The V and J genes are TRBV7-9 and TRBJ1-1; perhaps TRBD1 as D (5 bases). Trimming removed 1 base from V and 8 bases from J, with 8 bases in between. This CDR3 is 12 amino acids long. The germline CDR1 and CDR2 sequences are SEHNR and FQNEAQ (reference sequence). The CDR3 nucleotides read TGTGCCAGCAGCTTAGTGGGGGTGGAAGCTTTCTTT. Amino acids: CASSLVGVEAFF.

The V gene is TRBV27, the J gene TRBJ1-6, with D possibly matching TRBD1 (6 bases). The CDR3 has 16 amino acids. Germline V gene lookup returns CDR1 MNHEY and CDR2 SMNVEV (reference sequence). Trimming pared 6 bases from V and 3 bases from J, leaving 15 bases between. The CDR3 region has the DNA TGTGCCAGCAGACGTGGACAGAATAACTATAATTCACCCCTCCACTTT. Translation: CASRRGQNNYNSPLHF.